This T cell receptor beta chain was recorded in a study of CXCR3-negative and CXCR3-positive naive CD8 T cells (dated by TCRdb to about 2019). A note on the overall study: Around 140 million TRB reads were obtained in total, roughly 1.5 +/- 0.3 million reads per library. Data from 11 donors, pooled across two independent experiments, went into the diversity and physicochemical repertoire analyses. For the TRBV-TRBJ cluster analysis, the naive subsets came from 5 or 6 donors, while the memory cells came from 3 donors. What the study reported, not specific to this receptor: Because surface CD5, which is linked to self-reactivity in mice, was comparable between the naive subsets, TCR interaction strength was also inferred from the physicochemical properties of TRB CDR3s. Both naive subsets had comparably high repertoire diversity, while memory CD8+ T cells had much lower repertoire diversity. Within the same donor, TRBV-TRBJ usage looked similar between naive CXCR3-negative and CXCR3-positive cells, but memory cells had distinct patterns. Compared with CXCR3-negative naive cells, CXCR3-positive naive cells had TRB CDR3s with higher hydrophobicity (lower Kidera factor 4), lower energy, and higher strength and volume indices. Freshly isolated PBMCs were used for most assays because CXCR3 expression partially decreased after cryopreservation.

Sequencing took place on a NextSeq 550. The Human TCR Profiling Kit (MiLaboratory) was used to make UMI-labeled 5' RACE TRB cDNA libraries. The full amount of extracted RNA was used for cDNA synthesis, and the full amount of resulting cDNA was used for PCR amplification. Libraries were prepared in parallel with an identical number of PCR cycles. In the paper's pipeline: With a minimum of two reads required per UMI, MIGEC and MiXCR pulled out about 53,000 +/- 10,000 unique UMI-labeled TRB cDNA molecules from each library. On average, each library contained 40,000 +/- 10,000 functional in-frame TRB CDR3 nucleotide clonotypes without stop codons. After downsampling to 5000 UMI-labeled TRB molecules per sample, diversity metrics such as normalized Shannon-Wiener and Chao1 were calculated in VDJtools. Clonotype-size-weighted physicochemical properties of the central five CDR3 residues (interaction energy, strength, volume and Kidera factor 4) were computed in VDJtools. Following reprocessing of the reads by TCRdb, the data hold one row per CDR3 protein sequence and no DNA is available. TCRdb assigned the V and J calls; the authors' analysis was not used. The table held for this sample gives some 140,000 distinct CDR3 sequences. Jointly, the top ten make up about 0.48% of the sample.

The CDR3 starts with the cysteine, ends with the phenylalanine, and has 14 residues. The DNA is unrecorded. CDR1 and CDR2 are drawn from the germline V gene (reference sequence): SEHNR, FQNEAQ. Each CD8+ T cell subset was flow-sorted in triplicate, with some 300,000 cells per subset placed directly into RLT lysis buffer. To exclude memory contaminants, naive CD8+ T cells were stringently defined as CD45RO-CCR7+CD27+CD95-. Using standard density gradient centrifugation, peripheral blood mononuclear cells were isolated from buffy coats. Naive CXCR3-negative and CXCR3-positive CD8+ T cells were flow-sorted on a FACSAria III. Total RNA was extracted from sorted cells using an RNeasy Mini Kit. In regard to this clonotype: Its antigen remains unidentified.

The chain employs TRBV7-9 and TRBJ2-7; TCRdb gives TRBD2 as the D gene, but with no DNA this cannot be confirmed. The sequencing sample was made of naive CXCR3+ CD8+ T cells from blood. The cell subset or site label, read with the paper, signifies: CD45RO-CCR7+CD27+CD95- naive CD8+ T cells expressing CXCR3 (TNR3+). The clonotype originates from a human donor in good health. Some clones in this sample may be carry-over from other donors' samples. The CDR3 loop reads CASPTRGLTYEQYF.